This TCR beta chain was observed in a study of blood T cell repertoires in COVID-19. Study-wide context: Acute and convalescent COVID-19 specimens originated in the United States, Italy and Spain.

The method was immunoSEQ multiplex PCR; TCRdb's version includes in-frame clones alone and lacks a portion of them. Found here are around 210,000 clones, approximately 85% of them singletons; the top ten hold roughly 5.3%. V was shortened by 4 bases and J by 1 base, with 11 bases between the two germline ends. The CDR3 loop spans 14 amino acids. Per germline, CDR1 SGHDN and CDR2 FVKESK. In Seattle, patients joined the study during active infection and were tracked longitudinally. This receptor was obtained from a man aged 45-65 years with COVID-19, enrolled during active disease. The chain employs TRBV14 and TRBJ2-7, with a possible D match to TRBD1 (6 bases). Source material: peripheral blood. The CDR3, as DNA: TGTGCCAGCAGCCCAGGCAGGGGATCCTACGAGCAGTACTTC. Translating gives CASSPGRGSYEQYF. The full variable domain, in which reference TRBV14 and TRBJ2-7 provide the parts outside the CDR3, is EAGVTQFPSHSVIEKGQTVTLRCDPISGHDNLYWYRRVMGKEIKFLLHFVKESKQDESGMPNNRFLAERTGGTYSTLKVQPAELEDSGVYFCASSPGRGSYEQYFGPGTRLTVT.